The rows below give T cell receptor beta chains drawn from one sample of a study of cytomegalovirus exposure and HLA in healthy donors. Here immunoSEQ multiplex PCR was the method, and the copy in TCRdb shows in-frame clones only, minus some. This table holds tens of thousands of clones, approximately 67% found once. Material for sequencing was PBMCs. The receptors were sampled from a male donor in good health and CMV-seropositive. The CDR3 runs from the conserved cysteine through the conserved F or W. A D gene is named only where the DNA matches it firmly. Expanded clones are given a class, and other clones once, few, many or no size at all.

DNA: TGTGCCACCAGCAGAGGTAAAAGCCAAGCTTTCTTT
CDR3: CATSRGKSQAFF
V: TRBV15
J: TRBJ1-1
size: NA
D: NA

DNA: TGTGCCAGCAGCTTGGAGACTTACGAGCAGTACTTC
CDR3: CASSLETYEQYF
V: TRBV5-4
J: TRBJ2-7
size: few
D: NA

DNA: TGTGCCAGCAGTGGGAGGGGGCACGACGGAGTTGAGCAGTTCTTC
CDR3: CASSGRGHDGVEQFF
V: TRBV6-1
J: TRBJ2-1
size: NA
D: NA

DNA: TGTGCCAGCAGTTTAGTTACTCGTGGTTTGGACGAGCAGTACTTC
CDR3: CASSLVTRGLDEQYF
V: TRBV27
J: TRBJ2-7
size: NA
D: NA

DNA: TGTGCCAGCAGCGACGACAGGGGCGCCAGGCACGAGCAGTACTTC
CDR3: CASSDDRGARHEQYF
V: TRBV6-5
J: TRBJ2-7
size: once
D: TRBD1

DNA: TGCGCCAGCAGCTTACTAGCGGGAGACGGGACCGGGGAGCTGTTTTTT
CDR3: CASSLLAGDGTGELFF
V: TRBV5-1
J: TRBJ2-2
size: NA
D: TRBD2

DNA: TGTGCCAGCAGCCAAGTAACAGGCGCAACTAATGAAAAACTGTTTTTT
CDR3: CASSQVTGATNEKLFF
V: TRBV4-2
J: TRBJ1-4
size: NA
D: NA

DNA: TGTGCCAGCTCACCAGGGACAGCCACTTCAGGCTATGGCTACACCTTC
CDR3: CASSPGTATSGYGYTF
V: TRBV18
J: TRBJ1-2
size: NA
D: TRBD1

DNA: TGTGCCATCAGTGAGTCCGGGCAGGGGAACTATGGCTACACCTTC
CDR3: CAISESGQGNYGYTF
V: TRBV10-3
J: TRBJ1-2
size: few
D: NA

DNA: TGCAGCGTTGAGGCGGCAGGGTTAGTCACAGATACGCAGTATTTT
CDR3: CSVEAAGLVTDTQYF
V: TRBV29-1
J: TRBJ2-3
size: NA
D: NA

DNA: TGTGCCAGCAGCTTGACTAGCGGGGGCAAAAACATTCAGTACTTC
CDR3: CASSLTSGGKNIQYF
V: TRBV5-6
J: TRBJ2-4
size: NA
D: TRBD2

DNA: TGTGCCTGCAGTTCTAAAATAGCGGGGGTTCAAGAGACCCAGTACTTC
CDR3: CACSSKIAGVQETQYF
V: TRBV6-5
J: TRBJ2-5
size: few
D: TRBD2

DNA: TGTGCCAGCAAAAGAAGCGGGATGGGGGAGCAGTACTTC
CDR3: CASKRSGMGEQYF
V: TRBV28
J: TRBJ2-7
size: few
D: TRBD2

DNA: TGTGCCAGCAGCGTCGCGGGGGGGCCTCTAGATACGCAGTATTTT
CDR3: CASSVAGGPLDTQYF
V: TRBV9
J: TRBJ2-3
size: few
D: TRBD2

DNA: TGTGCCAGCAGTTACTCTCTTACAGGAACCTACGAGCAGTACTTC
CDR3: CASSYSLTGTYEQYF
V: TRBV6-6
J: TRBJ2-7
size: NA
D: NA

DNA: TGCGCCAGCAGCTTCTCCCCTCGCCGACAGGGGGCGGGAGGCTACACCTTC
CDR3: CASSFSPRRQGAGGYTF
V: TRBV5-1
J: TRBJ1-2
size: NA
D: TRBD1

DNA: TGTGCCAGCAGTCGGACAGGGACGTTCGGCTACACCTTC
CDR3: CASSRTGTFGYTF
V: TRBV6-4
J: TRBJ1-2
size: NA
D: TRBD1

DNA: TGTGCCTGGAGTGGGGCCAGCCGGTTCGGTCAGCCCCAGCATTTT
CDR3: CAWSGASRFGQPQHF
V: TRBV30
J: TRBJ1-5
size: NA
D: NA

DNA: TGTGCCAGTAGTACCTCCCGGACAGACTATGGCTACACCTTC
CDR3: CASSTSRTDYGYTF
V: TRBV19
J: TRBJ1-2
size: NA
D: NA

DNA: TGTGCCAGCAGCCCCTCAGGGACTAGCGGTTTATACAATGAGCAGTTCTTC
CDR3: CASSPSGTSGLYNEQFF
V: TRBV9
J: TRBJ2-1
size: once
D: TRBD2

DNA: TGTGCCAGCAGCTTAACTAGGACAGGGGGTGGCTACACCTTC
CDR3: CASSLTRTGGGYTF
V: TRBV7-8
J: TRBJ1-2
size: NA
D: TRBD1

DNA: TGTGCCCTCAGTGGCTCAGGGGCAGTGATGAACACTGAAGCTTTCTTT
CDR3: CALSGSGAVMNTEAFF
V: TRBV10-3
J: TRBJ1-1
size: NA
D: NA

DNA: TGTGCCAGCAGTTCTCAGGGAACATGGTCGGGCTCCTACAATGAGCAGTTCTTC
CDR3: CASSSQGTWSGSYNEQFF
V: TRBV27
J: TRBJ2-1
size: few
D: NA

DNA: TGCGCCAGCAGCTTGGATGGGCCGGCGACCCAAGAGACCCAGTACTTC
CDR3: CASSLDGPATQETQYF
V: TRBV5-1
J: TRBJ2-5
size: NA
D: NA

DNA: TGTGCCAGCAGCGGAGACGCCACAGATACGCAGTATTTT
CDR3: CASSGDATDTQYF
V: TRBV5-6
J: TRBJ2-3
size: once
D: NA

DNA: TGTGCCAGCAGCTTTCGACTAGCGGGGCACTACGAGCAGTACTTC
CDR3: CASSFRLAGHYEQYF
V: TRBV13
J: TRBJ2-7
size: NA
D: TRBD2

DNA: TGTGCCAGCAGTGAACCCCCTCCGACCCAGTACTTC
CDR3: CASSEPPPTQYF
V: TRBV6-1
J: TRBJ2-5
size: NA
D: NA

DNA: TGTGCCAGCAGTGTCCGGGACAGGGATGGCTACACCTTC
CDR3: CASSVRDRDGYTF
V: TRBV6-1
J: TRBJ1-2
size: NA
D: TRBD1

DNA: TGTGCCAGCAGCTTAGGGCCGGGATCAAGCAATCAGCCCCAGCATTTT
CDR3: CASSLGPGSSNQPQHF
V: TRBV7-9
J: TRBJ1-5
size: many
D: NA

DNA: TGTGCCTGGAGTGTTTTAGAGGCTGATTTGAACACTGAAGCTTTCTTT
CDR3: CAWSVLEADLNTEAFF
V: TRBV30
J: TRBJ1-1
size: NA
D: NA

DNA: TGTGCCAGCAGTGATCGACAGGGTAAAAAACTGTTTTTT
CDR3: CASSDRQGKKLFF
V: TRBV6-1
J: TRBJ1-4
size: NA
D: TRBD1

DNA: TGCGCCAGCAGCTCCCCACGGGAGCCCGGCGGGGAGCTGTTTTTT
CDR3: CASSSPREPGGELFF
V: TRBV5-1
J: TRBJ2-2
size: NA
D: NA

DNA: TGTGCCAGCGGTTCTAGCGGCTCCTACGAGCAGTACTTC
CDR3: CASGSSGSYEQYF
V: TRBV4-2
J: TRBJ2-7
size: NA
D: TRBD2

DNA: TGTGCCAGCAGTGAAGAACAGGGCCAAGCTTTCTTT
CDR3: CASSEEQGQAFF
V: TRBV2
J: TRBJ1-1
size: few
D: NA

DNA: TGTGCCAGTATTTCGGGGAGGAACTATGGCTACACCTTC
CDR3: CASISGRNYGYTF
V: TRBV19
J: TRBJ1-2
size: NA
D: NA

DNA: TGCGCCAGCCAGTTGCGGCAGGGCTTGAACACTGAAGCTTTCTTT
CDR3: CASQLRQGLNTEAFF
V: TRBV5-1
J: TRBJ1-1
size: NA
D: NA

DNA: TGCGCCAGCAGCTTGGCCGAGGGGGGGACGCAGTATTTT
CDR3: CASSLAEGGTQYF
V: TRBV5-1
J: TRBJ2-3
size: NA
D: NA

DNA: TGTGCCAGCAGCGTCCGGGGGTCCCTTAATACGCAGTATTTT
CDR3: CASSVRGSLNTQYF
V: TRBV11-1
J: TRBJ2-3
size: NA
D: NA

DNA: TGTGCCTGGAGTAGGGGTGAAGCTTTCTTT
CDR3: CAWSRGEAFF
V: TRBV30
J: TRBJ1-1
size: NA
D: NA

DNA: TGTGCCAGTGGGGGGATAGACTATGGCTACACCTTC
CDR3: CASGGIDYGYTF
V: TRBV19
J: TRBJ1-2
size: NA
D: NA

DNA: TGCGCCAGCAGCCCGCCGGACAGATCGAACACCGGGGAGCTGTTTTTT
CDR3: CASSPPDRSNTGELFF
V: TRBV10-1
J: TRBJ2-2
size: few
D: NA

DNA: TGTGCCAGCGGGAGACCTAGCGGAAACTCCTACGAGCAGTACTTC
CDR3: CASGRPSGNSYEQYF
V: TRBV11-2
J: TRBJ2-7
size: NA
D: TRBD2

DNA: TGTGCCAGCAGATACTCCCTCGCGGGAGATTGGAAGACCCAGTACTTC
CDR3: CASRYSLAGDWKTQYF
V: TRBV28
J: TRBJ2-5
size: NA
D: TRBD2

DNA: TGCGCCAGCAGCTTGGGGACAGGGGCGACATTCAATCAGCCCCAGCATTTT
CDR3: CASSLGTGATFNQPQHF
V: TRBV5-1
J: TRBJ1-5
size: few
D: TRBD1

DNA: TGTGCCAGCAGCTTAGACTATGAGGTCTACGAGCAGTACTTC
CDR3: CASSLDYEVYEQYF
V: TRBV7-8
J: TRBJ2-7
size: NA
D: NA

DNA: TGTGCCAGCAGCCTGGGGGGACTAGCGGTGCAGACCCAGTACTTC
CDR3: CASSLGGLAVQTQYF
V: TRBV27
J: TRBJ2-5
size: NA
D: TRBD2